This is a list of T cell receptor beta chains from one sample in a study of shared clonotypes between healthy human individuals. The method was immunoSEQ multiplex PCR; TCRdb's version includes in-frame clones alone and lacks a portion of them. The profile shows over 2,000,000 clones, 90% to 95% of them singletons. The sample was naive CD8+ T cells from PBMCs. The source is a man between 18 and 35 years old in good health. Some clones in this sample may be carry-over from other donors' samples. The CDR3 runs from the conserved cysteine through the conserved F or W. Each record gives: J gene, D gene, clone size, CDR3 length, V gene, CDR3 protein, CDR3 DNA. A D gene is named only where the DNA matches it firmly. The size of a clone is reported for some rows only, either as once, few or many, or as a class for expanded clones.

>TRBJ2-1|TRBD2|NA|15|TRBV28
CASSLEAGPYNEQFF
TGTGCCAGCAGTTTAGAAGCGGGGCCCTACAATGAGCAGTTCTTC
>TRBJ2-1|TRBD2|NA|16|TRBV9
CASSVAFGGSLDEQFF
TGTGCCAGCAGCGTAGCTTTCGGCGGGAGTCTTGATGAGCAGTTCTTC
>TRBJ1-1|NA|NA|15|TRBV7-2
CASSLESPGVTEAFF
TGTGCCAGCAGCTTAGAGTCCCCAGGGGTCACTGAAGCTTTCTTT
>TRBJ1-1|NA|NA|13|TRBV29-1
CSLRGGKNTEAFF
TGCAGCCTTAGAGGGGGGAAGAACACTGAAGCTTTCTTT
>TRBJ2-5|TRBD2|NA|17|TRBV13
CASSPRLAGGGKETQYF
TGTGCCAGCAGCCCGAGACTAGCGGGAGGGGGAAAAGAGACTCAGTACTTC
>TRBJ2-1|TRBD2|NA|16|TRBV11-3
CASSLLAGGLYNEQFF
TGTGCCAGCAGCTTATTAGCGGGAGGGCTGTACAATGAGCAGTTCTTC
>TRBJ2-5|NA|NA|13|TRBV9
CASSPRESWTQYF
TGTGCCAGCAGCCCTCGGGAATCCTGGACCCAGTACTTC
>TRBJ1-5|NA|few|13|TRBV19
CASSIGANQPQHF
TGTGCCAGTAGTATAGGAGCGAATCAGCCCCAGCATTTT
>TRBJ1-5|NA|once|17|TRBV7-9
CASSLDDSGPRHQPQHF
TGTGCCAGCAGCTTAGACGACTCAGGGCCTCGACATCAGCCCCAGCATTTT
>TRBJ2-3|NA|NA|15|TRBV28
CASSLLGLSTDTQYF
TGTGCCAGCAGTTTATTGGGACTGAGCACAGATACGCAGTATTTT
>TRBJ2-3|NA|NA|14|TRBV18
CASSPNRVTDTQYF
TGTGCCAGCTCACCAAACAGGGTGACAGATACGCAGTATTTT
>TRBJ1-1|TRBD1|NA|14|TRBV27
CASSGDRENTEAFF
TGTGCCAGCAGCGGGGACAGGGAGAACACTGAAGCTTTCTTT
>TRBJ1-1|NA|NA|15|TRBV5-1
CASSPYDGGNTEAFF
TGCGCCAGCAGCCCGTATGACGGGGGGAACACTGAAGCTTTCTTT
>TRBJ2-5|NA|NA|18|TRBV4-3
CASSQEKVPGEGQETQYF
TGCGCCAGCAGCCAAGAGAAGGTCCCAGGGGAGGGCCAAGAGACCCAGTACTTC
>TRBJ2-3|TRBD2|NA|17|TRBV27
CASRFFPGTSDTDTQYF
TGTGCCAGCAGGTTTTTCCCCGGGACTAGCGACACAGATACGCAGTATTTT
>TRBJ2-3|NA|NA|17|TRBV18
CASSPSVSASPTDTQYF
TGTGCCAGCTCACCATCGGTATCCGCCAGCCCCACAGATACGCAGTATTTT
>TRBJ1-1|NA|NA|12|TRBV2
CASRERHAEAFF
TGTGCCAGCAGGGAGAGACACGCTGAAGCTTTCTTT
>TRBJ2-7|TRBD2|NA|17|TRBV9
CASSVESSGRGPYEQYF
TGTGCCAGCAGCGTAGAAAGCTCCGGGAGGGGTCCCTACGAGCAGTACTTC
>TRBJ1-2|NA|NA|14|TRBV7-9
CASSSTRDNYGYTF
TGTGCCAGCAGCTCGACCCGGGACAACTATGGCTACACCTTC
>TRBJ2-1|NA|NA|14|TRBV28
CASSPSGAYNEQFF
TGTGCCAGCAGTCCCTCAGGCGCCTACAATGAGCAGTTCTTC
>TRBJ1-4|TRBD1|NA|16|TRBV6-6
CASSFLLTGEDEKLFF
TGTGCCAGCAGTTTCCTCCTGACAGGGGAGGATGAAAAACTGTTTTTT
>TRBJ1-2|TRBD1|NA|15|TRBV9
CASSVGQGGPYGYTF
TGTGCCAGCAGCGTAGGACAGGGTGGCCCCTATGGCTACACCTTC